Presented here are 8 T cell receptor beta chains from one specimen sequenced in a study of regulatory T cells in long-lasting Graves disease. Time point denoted: newly diagnosed GD, antithyroid drugs for less than 3 months. With RNA extracted from PBMCs as input, the TCR library was made. To make TCR beta libraries, researchers used iRepertoire HTBI primers and Arm-PCR of CDR3 regions. TCRdb reprocessed the multiplex PCR reads with MiXCR, giving one entry per CDR3 protein. This table holds under 800,000 distinct CDR3 sequences, less than 20% found once. Another study also made use of these data, one on T cells in Graves' hyperthyroidism and ophthalmopathy.

The starting material was peripheral blood mononuclear cells (PBMCs), obtained at new diagnosis, from a patient treated with antithyroid drugs. These TCRs come from a woman under 40 with Graves disease.

The chain combines TRBV7-9 with TRBJ2-7; 9 bases line up with TRBD1. Germline V lookup: CDR1 SEHNR, CDR2 FQNEAQ (reference sequence). Trimming took 5 bases from V and 6 from J; bases not matched to a gene: 8. This CDR3 has 14 residues. This CDR3 is CASSTTGGYLEQYF. CDR3 DNA sequence: TGTGCCAGCAGCACAACAGGGGGCTATCTCGAGCAGTACTTC.

Ten or more counts support this clonotype. J is TRBJ1-5 and V is TRBV6-1; no clear D gene. Trimming removed 0 bases from V and 6 bases from J, with 6 bases in between. Germline V gene data show CDR1 as MNHNS and CDR2 as SASEGT. CDR3 length: 13 amino acids. CDR3: CASSEAVSQPQHF. CDR3 nucleotides: TGTGCCAGCAGTGAAGCGGTATCTCAGCCCCAGCATTTT.

This clonotype was counted ten times or more. The rearrangement uses TRBV20-1 and TRBJ1-1; possible D gene TRBD1, 5 bases. The CDR3 is 14 amino acids. Germline loops: CDR1 DFQATT, CDR2 SNEGSKA (reference sequence). The V end lost 5 bases, the J end lost 6 bases, and 19 bases lay between the germline ends. The CDR3 DNA reads as TGCAGTGCTCCATACGGGGTGGGGGACCCTGAAGCTTTCTTT. Its protein product is CSAPYGVGDPEAFF.

CDR3 sequence: CAWSVGTGYTETQYF. CDR3 nucleotide sequence: TGTGCCTGGAGTGTCGGGACAGGGTATACAGAGACCCAGTACTTC. The rearrangement links TRBV30 to TRBJ2-5; TRBD1 matches at 9 bases. The CDR3 sequence is 15 residues long. Germline-derived CDR1 and CDR2 are GTSNPN and SVGIG (reference sequence). V was clipped by 0 bases and J by 4 bases; unmatched bases: 6.

The V gene is TRBV5-1, the J gene TRBJ1-4; D uncertain. Looked up from germline, CDR1 is SGHRS and CDR2 is YFSETQ. This CDR3 contains 15 residues. Trimming left V 0 bases short and J 3 bases short, with 9 bases between. In DNA form, the CDR3 reads TGCGCCAGCAGCTTGGCTGGCAGCCCTAATGAAAAACTGTTTTTT. It yields the protein CASSLAGSPNEKLFF.

J is TRBJ2-3 and V is TRBV20-1; TRBD2 matches 12 bases. Germline CDR1 is DFQATT and CDR2 is SNEGSKA (reference sequence). The CDR3 consists of 15 residues. V was pared by 6 bases and J by 6 bases, with 10 bases of the junction left unmatched. The CDR3: CSATTSGGPGDTQYF. The CDR3 coding sequence is TGCAGTGCAACGACTAGCGGGGGACCGGGGGATACGCAGTATTTT.

This clonotype was picked up a small number of times. The V gene is TRBV29-1, the J gene TRBJ2-3, with D possibly matching TRBD1 (5 bases). V was clipped by 1 base and J by 0 bases, with 14 bases between them. CDR1 and CDR2 (germline): SQVTM, ANQGSEA. The CDR3 has 16 residues. This CDR3 reads CSVEVGAGLSTDTQYF. In DNA, the CDR3 is TGCAGCGTTGAAGTTGGGGCAGGTTTAAGCACAGATACGCAGTATTTT.

The sample holds a few counts of this clonotype. This sequence joins TRBV27 and TRBJ1-2; TRBD1 is a possible D gene (5 bases). Germline CDR1 MNHEY, CDR2 SMNVEV (reference sequence). The CDR3 totals 14 residues. V was shortened by 7 bases and J by 8 bases, with 20 bases between the two germline ends. CDR3 residues: CASKAEVGTTGYTF. The DNA for the CDR3 is TGTGCCAGCAAGGCAGAGGTAGGGACGACCGGCTACACCTTC.